This T cell receptor beta chain was profiled in a study of blood T cell repertoires in COVID-19. Germline lookup yields CDR1 MRHNA and CDR2 SNTAGT. The V end lost 3 bases, the J end lost 0 bases, and 5 bases lay between the germline ends. CDR3 length: 13 amino acids. The method was immunoSEQ multiplex PCR; TCRdb's version includes in-frame clones alone and lacks a portion of them. The sample includes around 29,000 clones, more than 80% of them seen just once. The sequencing input was peripheral blood. This chain joins TRBV6-4 and TRBJ1-2; the D is unclear. This receptor was taken from a man aged 60 to 69 with acute or convalescent COVID-19. The CDR3 DNA reads as TGTGCCAGCAGTGAACAGCCTAACTATGGCTACACCTTC. It translates to CASSEQPNYGYTF.